Sequencing of this TCR beta chain was carried out in a study of OX40 agonist ivuxolimab in advanced cancers. In germline, CDR1 is DFQATT, CDR2 SNEGSKA (reference sequence). This CDR3 comprises 11 residues. TCRdb's copy holds only in-frame clones and misses some; the assay was immunoSEQ multiplex PCR. The sample carries 85,000 to 100,000 clones, approximately 87% recorded once. Specimen: CD4+ or CD8+ T cells sorted from blood, collected in a trial of the OX40 agonist ivuxolimab. The TCR sequence derives from an adult with an advanced solid tumor such as melanoma, head and neck, liver or kidney cancer. The chain has TRBV20-1 and TRBJ2-3; 7 nucleotides agree with TRBD2. CDR3 sequence reads: CSAGGTDTQYF. The CDR3 DNA reads TGCAGCGCGGGGGGCACAGATACGCAGTATTTT.